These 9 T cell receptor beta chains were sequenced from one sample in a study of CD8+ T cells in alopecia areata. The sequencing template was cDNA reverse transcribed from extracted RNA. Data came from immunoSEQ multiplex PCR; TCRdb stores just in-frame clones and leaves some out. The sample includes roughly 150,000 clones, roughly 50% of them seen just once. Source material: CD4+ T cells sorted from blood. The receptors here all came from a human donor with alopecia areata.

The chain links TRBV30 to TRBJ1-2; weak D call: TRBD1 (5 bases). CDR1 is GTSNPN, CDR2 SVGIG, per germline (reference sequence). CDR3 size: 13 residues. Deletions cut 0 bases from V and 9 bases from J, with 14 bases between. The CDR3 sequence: CAWSVLQGKRYTF. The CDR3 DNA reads TGTGCCTGGAGTGTTCTTCAGGGAAAACGCTACACCTTC.

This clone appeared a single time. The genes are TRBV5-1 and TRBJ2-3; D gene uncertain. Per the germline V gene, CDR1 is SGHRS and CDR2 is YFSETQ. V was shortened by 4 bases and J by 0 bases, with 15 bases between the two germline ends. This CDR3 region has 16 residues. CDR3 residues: CASSAPERESTDTQYF. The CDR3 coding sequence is TGCGCCAGCAGCGCTCCGGAAAGGGAAAGCACAGATACGCAGTATTTT.

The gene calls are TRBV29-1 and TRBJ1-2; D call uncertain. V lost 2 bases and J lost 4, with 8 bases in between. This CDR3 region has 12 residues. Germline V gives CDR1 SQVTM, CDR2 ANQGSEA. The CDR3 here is CSVETPAYGYTF. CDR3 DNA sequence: TGCAGCGTTGAAACCCCGGCCTATGGCTACACCTTC. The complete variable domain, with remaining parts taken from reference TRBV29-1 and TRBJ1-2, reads SAVISQKPSRDICQRGTSLTIQCQVDSQVTMMFWYRQQPGQSLTLIATANQGSEATYESGFVIDKFPISRPNLTFSTLTVSNMSPEDSSIYLCSVETPAYGYTFGSGTRLTVV.

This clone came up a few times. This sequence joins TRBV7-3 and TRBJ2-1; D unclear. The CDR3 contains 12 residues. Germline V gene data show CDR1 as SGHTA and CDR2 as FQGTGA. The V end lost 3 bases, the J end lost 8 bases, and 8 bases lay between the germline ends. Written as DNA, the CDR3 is TGTGCCAGCAGCTTGTCACGCGATGAGCAGTTCTTC. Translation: CASSLSRDEQFF.

For the CDR3, the DNA is TGTGCCATCAGTGAGGGACCGGGGACTAATGAGCAGTTCTTC. Translating gives CAISEGPGTNEQFF. The V gene is TRBV10-3, the J gene TRBJ2-1; D is possibly TRBD2 (6 bases). CDR3 length: 14 residues. Trimming removed 2 bases at V and 7 bases at J, with 12 bases between. Per germline, CDR1 ENHRY and CDR2 SYGVKD.

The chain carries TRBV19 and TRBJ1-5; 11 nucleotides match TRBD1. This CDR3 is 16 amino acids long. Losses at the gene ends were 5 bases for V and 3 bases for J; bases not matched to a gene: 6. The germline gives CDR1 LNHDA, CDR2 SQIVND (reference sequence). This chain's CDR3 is CASSSWDRGANQPQHF. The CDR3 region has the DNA TGTGCCAGTAGTTCCTGGGACAGGGGGGCCAATCAGCCCCAGCATTTT.

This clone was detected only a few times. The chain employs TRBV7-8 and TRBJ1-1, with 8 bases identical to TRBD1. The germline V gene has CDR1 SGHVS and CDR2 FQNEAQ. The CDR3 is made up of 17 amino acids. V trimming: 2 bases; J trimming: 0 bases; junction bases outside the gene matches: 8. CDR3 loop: CASSLLTAGGMNTEAFF. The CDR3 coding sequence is TGTGCCAGCAGCTTACTTACGGCAGGGGGCATGAACACTGAAGCTTTCTTT.

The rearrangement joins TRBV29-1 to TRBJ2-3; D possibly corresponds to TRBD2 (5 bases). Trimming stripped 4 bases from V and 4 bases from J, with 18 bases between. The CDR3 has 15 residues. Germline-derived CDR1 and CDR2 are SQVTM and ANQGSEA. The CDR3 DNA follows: TGCAGCGTTGCCGGTCCCATCAGCGGTTCAGATACGCAGTATTTT. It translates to CSVAGPISGSDTQYF.

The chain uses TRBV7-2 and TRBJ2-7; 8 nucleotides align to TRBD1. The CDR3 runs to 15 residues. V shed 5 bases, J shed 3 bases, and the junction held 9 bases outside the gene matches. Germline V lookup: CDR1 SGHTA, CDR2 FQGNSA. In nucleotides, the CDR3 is TGTGCCAGCAGCCAGCCGGGACAGGTCTACTACGAGCAGTACTTC. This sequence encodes CASSQPGQVYYEQYF.